This entry is about one T cell receptor beta chain. The antigen is unknown. These data come from a study of identical twins. After removal of 0 bases from V and 0 bases from J, the junction contained 2 bases not matched to a gene. The CDR3 covers 16 residues. Regarding the study as a whole: Excess sharing by twins proved weaker in beta out-of-frame sequences. High-abundance cord blood beta clonotypes had fewer insertions; memory repertoires showed none.

TCRdb called the 5' RACE reads again in MiXCR, with one record for every CDR3 protein. The top ten clones hold 4.3% of a sample with 700,000 or so distinct CDR3 sequences, 21% of them seen once. These data also featured in a second study, about T cells expressing NK-cell markers. That source reports: Only alpha-beta TCR T cells were sorted in several experiments, using an anti-gamma-delta TCR antibody. Also leading the CD3+CD56-NKG2C+ fraction in a few donors were these clonotypes.

The source is a woman under 30 in good health. The chain carries TRBV12-3 or TRBV12-4 and TRBJ2-3; 8 bases agree with TRBD1. Sequenced material: PBMCs. The CDR3 DNA reads TGTGCCAGCAGTTTAGCACAGGGGGGCAGCACAGATACGCAGTATTTT. Its translation is CASSLAQGGSTDTQYF.